This T cell receptor (beta chain) was retrieved from a study of T cell responses to AZD1222 COVID-19 vaccine. Study background: Combined were second doses at about 4 or about 12 weeks.

Generated by immunoSEQ multiplex PCR, the TCRdb table keeps only in-frame clones and is missing some. The table records 95,000 to 150,000 clones, approximately 90% of them present only once. The length of the CDR3 is 16 residues. J was trimmed by 8 bases and V by 5 bases; bases with no gene match: 14. Germline loops: CDR1 SGHTA, CDR2 FQGNSA. Overall study results and limits: Donors in the cohort were predominantly white British and more often female, and clonal diversity was possibly underestimated. Nearly half of spike-specific TCRs reportedly target unmutated variant regions. CD4 TCRs associated with vaccination spanned spike, dominating at 160-218 and 743-854.

In the case of this clone: The target antigen is unknown.

Sequenced here: peripheral blood, sampled on day 0 of AZD1222 vaccination. V usage is TRBV7-2 and J usage is TRBJ2-3, with TRBD1 matching over 9 bases. The TCR comes from an adult in good health. For the CDR3, the DNA is TGTGCCAGCAGCACTCCTAAGGGACAGGGCTATCTTACGCAGTATTTT. Its protein is CASSTPKGQGYLTQYF.